This record covers a single T cell receptor beta chain. The CDR3 runs to 13 residues. Trimming removed 4 bases at V and 4 bases at J, with 8 bases between. This sample was included in a study of blood T cell repertoires in COVID-19. About the study: Samples of COVID-19 (acute and convalescent) were obtained from the United States, Italy and Spain.

Generated by immunoSEQ multiplex PCR, the TCRdb table keeps only in-frame clones and is missing some. Here the sample spans about 99,000 clones, less than 90% being singletons. Sequenced input: peripheral blood. V gene TRBV12-3 or TRBV12-4 combines with J gene TRBJ1-5; D perhaps matches TRBD1 (6 bases). The receptor comes from a human donor in a cohort sampled during active COVID-19. CDR3 sequence: CASSWTENQPQHF. The CDR3 nucleotides read TGTGCCAGCAGTTGGACAGAGAATCAGCCCCAGCATTTT.